Listed below are T cell receptor beta chains from one sample, sequenced in a study of response to subunit inactivated influenza vaccine. In TCRdb, the RT-PCR reads were re-called with MiXCR into one record per CDR3 protein. The sample lists about 570,000 distinct CDR3 sequences, over 9% occurring once. This sample also belongs to another study, concerning T cells expressing NK-cell markers.

The sequences come from PBMCs from blood, collected on the day of vaccination. These receptors were obtained from a man between 45 and 60 years old who received an inactivated influenza vaccine. Each CDR3 is given with its conserved first and last residue. The order of the fields is J gene, V gene, CDR3 protein.

>TRBJ2-3|TRBV7-2
CASSASPHTQYF
>TRBJ1-3|TRBV19
CASSLGEGYTIYF
>TRBJ1-2|TRBV28
CASSHKLGRGPYYGYTF
>TRBJ2-2|TRBV6-2/TRBV6-3
CASSYMVTGELFF
>TRBJ1-4|TRBV7-2
CASSLEGDRGQKLFF
>TRBJ2-3|TRBV6-2/TRBV6-3
CASSLLAGLADTQYF
>TRBJ1-2|TRBV4-3
CASSQDRGQGASYGYTF
>TRBJ2-1|TRBV27
CASSWTSGNLYNEQFF
>TRBJ2-7|TRBV5-4
CASSWDGKYEQYF
>TRBJ2-3|TRBV7-9
CASSHGNRYTQYF
>TRBJ1-3|TRBV7-8
CATRSDTYSGNTIYF
>TRBJ1-2|TRBV5-1
CASSLAPMNYGYTF
>TRBJ2-3|TRBV18
CASSPSTGVDTQYF
>TRBJ1-2|TRBV12-3/TRBV12-4
CASSLGIGTQGYTF
>TRBJ2-5|TRBV20-1
CSHKRGGEETQYF
>TRBJ2-5|TRBV6-2/TRBV6-3
CASSAQGFLETQYF
>TRBJ1-1|TRBV12-3/TRBV12-4
CASLWGGRGNTEAFF
>TRBJ2-5|TRBV5-1
CASSQSGKREETQYF
>TRBJ2-3|TRBV5-1
CASSLEPPGEAFTDTQYF
>TRBJ1-1|TRBV6-5
CASSYSNRFTEAFF
>TRBJ2-7|TRBV6-2/TRBV6-3
CASSFLPGQDIYEQYF
>TRBJ2-1|TRBV15
CATDRRGANEQFF
>TRBJ2-1|TRBV20-1
CSAKVLAGGSYNEQFF
>TRBJ2-7|TRBV27
CAGSLATSGIYEQYF
>TRBJ1-4|TRBV5-5
CASSWVNEKLFF
>TRBJ2-1|TRBV24-1
CATSDPLTSGQSSYNEQFF
>TRBJ2-3|TRBV4-2
CASSQGLRSDRTDTQYF
>TRBJ2-1|TRBV7-9
CASSPVGNNEQFF
>TRBJ2-7|TRBV5-1
CASSRNIGAKYEQYF
>TRBJ1-4|TRBV4-1
CASSRPFGEKLFF
>TRBJ1-5|TRBV19
CASSIGRLAGPQHF
>TRBJ2-7|TRBV27
CASSQKTGPSYEQYF
>TRBJ2-3|TRBV7-2
CASSSTTGKVDTQYF
>TRBJ2-3|TRBV11-1
CASSREQGITDTQYF
>TRBJ2-5|TRBV5-1
CASSSTSGSIQETQYF
>TRBJ1-4|TRBV7-9
CASSLGTGLRANEKLFF
>TRBJ1-5|TRBV5-1
CASSLGWTRDSQPQHF
>TRBJ2-7|TRBV2
CASSRGDRVDEQYF
>TRBJ2-1|TRBV5-1
CASSSGRPNNEQFF
>TRBJ2-7|TRBV10-3
CAISESGPKEQYF
>TRBJ1-5|TRBV7-9
CASSLYGGRDQPQHF
>TRBJ2-3|TRBV6-5
CASSYLAEDTQYF
>TRBJ2-7|TRBV28
CASMGISEQYF